One and the same sample provided the 6 T cell receptor beta chains below, sequenced in a study of T-cell memory formation after mild COVID-19 (dated by TCRdb to the early 2020s). The library relied on 5' RACE. The listed sequencing device is Illumina NovaSeq 6000. TCRdb trimmed the raw reads at Q25, called clones with MiXCR and kept productive beta chains. Each CDR3 protein appears once, grouped with its most common genes and DNA. For this sample there are 350,000 to 500,000 distinct CDR3 sequences; 23% appear just once. Of the sample, around 12% is held by the ten largest clones. Input material: PBMCs or a T cell subset sorted from them (not recorded which). The receptors here all came from an adult woman who had mild COVID-19 (a few samples of this study predate the infection). The sample titles of this study are shuffled in the database, so cell type and time point are left out; the donor was told from shared clones.

This clonotype was seen a handful of times. V gene TRBV12-3 or TRBV12-4 combines with J gene TRBJ2-7; D unclear. The CDR3 is 9 amino acids. Trimming removed 5 bases from V and 13 bases from J, with 9 bases in between. The CDR3 is CASSPPLYF. DNA of the CDR3: TGTGCCAGCAGTCCGCCACTCTACTTC.

This chain joins TRBV7-9 and TRBJ2-7; D might be TRBD1 (5 bases). Looked up from germline, CDR1 is SEHNR and CDR2 is FQNEAQ (reference sequence). Deletions cut 8 bases from V and 0 bases from J, with 8 bases between. The CDR3 consists of 12 residues. This CDR3 reads CASGHTSYEQYF. In DNA form, the CDR3 reads TGTGCCAGCGGACACACCTCCTACGAGCAGTACTTC. Complete variable domain (other parts from reference TRBV7-9 and TRBJ2-7): DTGVSQNPRHKITKRGQNVTFRCDPISEHNRLYWYRQTLGQGPEFLTYFQNEAQLEKSRLLSDRFSAERPKGSFSTLEIQRTEQGDSAMYLCASGHTSYEQYFGPGTRLTVT.

The chain recombines TRBV20-1 with TRBJ1-5; the D gene is possibly TRBD1 (5 bases). The CDR3 extends over 16 amino acids. The germline CDR1 and CDR2 sequences are DFQATT and SNEGSKA (reference sequence). V was cut by 3 bases and J by 3 bases, with 18 bases left in between. The CDR3 protein is CSASLGGGALNQPQHF. The CDR3 DNA is TGCAGTGCTAGCCTGGGAGGTGGGGCCCTCAATCAGCCCCAGCATTTT.

V is TRBV11-2 and J is TRBJ1-4; D unresolved. The length of the CDR3 is 15 residues. Trimming pared 2 bases from V and 4 bases from J, leaving 11 bases between. The germline CDR1 and CDR2 sequences are SGHAT and FQNNGV. The CDR3 protein is CASSLLAHVNEKLFF. In nucleotides, the CDR3 is TGTGCCAGCAGCTTATTGGCCCACGTTAATGAAAAACTGTTTTTT.

The rearrangement links TRBV7-8 to TRBJ1-2, with D possibly TRBD1 on 5 matching bases. The CDR3 is 15 amino acids. The V gene's germline CDR1 is SGHVS and CDR2 FQNEAQ. The ends were cut back, 0 bases at V and 6 bases at J, with 14 bases in the middle. The DNA for the CDR3 is TGTGCCAGCAGCTTAGCGCAGTCAGGGTCGGATGGCTACACCTTC. It translates to CASSLAQSGSDGYTF.

The chain has TRBV12-3 or TRBV12-4 and TRBJ2-5, with 10 bases that match TRBD1. CDR3 length equals 14 residues. V trimming: 4 bases; J trimming: 3 bases; junction bases outside the gene matches: 2. This CDR3 is CASSSDRGEETQYF. The CDR3 nucleotides read TGTGCCAGCAGTTCGGACAGGGGGGAAGAGACCCAGTACTTC.